The 2 T cell receptor beta chains below all came from one sample that was sequenced in a study of T cell responses to AZD1222 COVID-19 vaccine (dated by TCRdb to the early 2020s). Library prep was done by the immunoSEQ multiplex PCR assay. TCRdb stores this immuneACCESS table with in-frame sequences only. Part of the clones is absent; in the studies checked, under half of the shortfall reflects unresolved V genes, and no reason is known for the rest. The sample table shows some 180,000 clones, and 80% to 95% are seen once. The top ten hold 1.9% of the sample. The time point label here, explained by the study, means: about 28 days (+/-7) after the second vaccine dose. Specimen: peripheral blood, collected 28 days after the second AZD1222 dose. The receptors originated from an adult who received the AZD1222 COVID-19 vaccine.

This clone was observed once. V and J are TRBV5-1 and TRBJ1-1; D remains unclear. V dropped 1 base and J dropped 9 bases, with 13 bases sitting between them. The CDR3 totals 13 residues. From germline, CDR1 is SGHRS and CDR2 YFSETQ. The CDR3 is CASSLYPGQKAFF. Written as DNA, the CDR3 is TGCGCCAGCAGCTTGTATCCGGGTCAGAAAGCTTTCTTT.

The CDR3 loop is CASSPAREDYEQYF. In DNA, the CDR3 is TGCGCCAGCAGTCCCGCGAGGGAGGACTACGAGCAGTACTTC. V is TRBV23-1 and J is TRBJ2-7, with D tentatively TRBD2 (6 bases). TRBV23-1 is treated as an ORF (open reading frame) with a function not yet certain. This CDR3 comprises 14 residues. V dropped 4 bases and J dropped 3 bases, with 13 bases sitting between them.